Below, 11 T cell receptor beta chains from the same sample are listed, as sequenced in a study of T cell repertoires in cytomegalovirus infection. TCRdb re-called the reads through MiXCR, storing one row per CDR3 protein. The sample comprises about 500,000 distinct CDR3 sequences, 30% to 35% of which are singletons, and about 17% rests with the top ten. Which antigens these TCRs recognize remains unknown. The sequenced sample was cultured PBMCs, obtained from culture after CMV antigen stimulation. The receptor source for this set is a human donor in good health (CMV status not recorded). Some clones in this sample may be carry-over from other donors' samples.

V usage is TRBV5-1 and J usage is TRBJ2-7, with no clear D. With 4 bases removed from V and 2 bases from J, the gap between germline ends came to 10 bases. The CDR3 has 13 residues. CDR1 and CDR2 (germline): SGHRS, YFSETQ. The CDR3 spells CASSQGRAYEQYF. The CDR3 DNA reads as TGCGCCAGCAGCCAAGGACGCGCCTACGAGCAGTACTTC.

The chain joins TRBV28 to TRBJ1-5; D is unclear. The CDR3 loop spans 12 amino acids. V shed 5 bases and J shed 10 bases, with 12 bases lying between them. CDR1 and CDR2 (germline): MDHEN, SYDVKM. The CDR3 region is CASSLYFLPQHF. For the CDR3, the DNA is TGTGCCAGCAGTCTTTATTTTCTCCCCCAGCATTTT. Filled out from reference TRBV28 and TRBJ1-5, the complete variable domain reads DVKVTQSSRYLVKRTGEKVFLECVQDMDHENMFWYRQDPGLGLRLIYFSYDVKMKEKGDIPEGYSVSREKKERFSLILESASTNQTSMYLCASSLYFLPQHFGDGTRLSIL.

The CDR3 is CASSRDRANSNYGYTF. The CDR3 DNA reads as TGTGCCAGCAGCCGGGACAGGGCGAATTCTAACTATGGCTACACCTTC. The chain joins TRBV7-2 to TRBJ1-2; 9 nucleotides match TRBD1. The V segment lost 5 bases and the J segment 0 bases; nucleotides outside the gene matches: 7. The CDR3 is made up of 16 amino acids. CDR1 is SGHTA and CDR2 is FQGNSA in the germline V gene.

The V gene is TRBV7-2, the J gene TRBJ2-2; 8 positions match TRBD2. Germline V gene sequence: CDR1 SGHTA, CDR2 FQGNSA. After removal of 5 bases from V and 4 bases from J, the junction contained 6 bases not matched to a gene. This CDR3 has 15 amino acids. As DNA, the CDR3 is TGTGCCAGCAGCGCTCGGGCGGGAGGCACCGGGGAGCTGTTTTTT. Translating gives CASSARAGGTGELFF.

This clonotype was recorded a few times. The CDR3 protein is CASRTGDYNEQFF. In DNA form, the CDR3 reads TGCGCCAGCAGGACGGGGGACTACAATGAGCAGTTCTTC. The chain carries TRBV10-2 and TRBJ2-1, with a tentative D call TRBD2 (6 bases). This CDR3 contains 13 residues. The V gene lost 6 bases and the J gene lost 3 bases, with 9 bases spanning the gap. Germline assignment: CDR1 WSHSY and CDR2 SAAADI.

This clonotype was counted ten times or more. The chain has TRBV7-2 and TRBJ2-1, with TRBD2 identical over 15 bases. This CDR3 is built from 20 residues. Trimming took 4 bases from V and 0 from J; bases not matched to a gene: 10. Per the germline V gene, CDR1 is SGHTA and CDR2 is FQGNSA. CDR3 loop: CASSSLPGLAGGSSYNEQFF. The CDR3 DNA reads TGTGCCAGCAGCTCGCTCCCAGGACTAGCGGGAGGGAGCTCCTACAATGAGCAGTTCTTC.

A few counts support this clonotype. This chain links TRBV7-2 with TRBJ2-7; 8 bases map to TRBD2. The length of the CDR3 is 15 residues. After removal of 3 bases from V and 3 bases from J, the junction contained 7 bases not matched to a gene. Per the germline V gene, CDR1 is SGHTA and CDR2 is FQGNSA. The CDR3 is CASSFFSGKNYEQYF. For the CDR3, the DNA is TGTGCCAGCAGCTTCTTTAGCGGGAAAAACTACGAGCAGTACTTC.

The chain employs TRBV18 and TRBJ1-1; D might be TRBD1 (5 bases). The V gene lost 5 bases and the J gene lost 1 base, with 8 bases spanning the gap. The CDR3 length is 13 residues. From germline, CDR1 is KGHSH and CDR2 LQKENI. The CDR3 DNA reads TGTGCCAGCTCAACCGGGACGAACACTGAAGCTTTCTTT. Amino acid sequence: CASSTGTNTEAFF.

In this sample, this clonotype turned up a few times. V usage is TRBV5-4 and J usage is TRBJ2-1; D is unresolved. Germline V CDR1 and CDR2: SGHNT, YYREEE (reference sequence). This CDR3 is 15 amino acids long. Deletions cut 3 bases from V and 0 bases from J, with 10 bases between. For the CDR3, the DNA is TGTGCCAGCAGCTGGTGGAATCCCTCCTACAATGAGCAGTTCTTC. Translation gives CASSWWNPSYNEQFF.

This clonotype was seen ten or more times. The chain joins TRBV7-8 to TRBJ2-1, with TRBD2 matching 8 bases. V lost 1 base, J lost 2 bases, and 7 bases stayed unmatched. The CDR3 runs to 17 residues. The germline gives CDR1 SGHVS, CDR2 FQNEAQ. The CDR3 loop reads CASSLGAEREPYNEQFF. CDR3 coding DNA: TGTGCCAGCAGCTTAGGCGCGGAGCGGGAGCCCTACAATGAGCAGTTCTTC.

The chain links TRBV7-4 to TRBJ2-1; no clear D gene. Germline values: CDR1 SGHVT, CDR2 SQSDAQ. Trimming removed 1 base from V and 7 bases from J, with 14 bases in between. The CDR3 loop spans 15 amino acids. DNA of the CDR3: TGTGCCAGCAGCTTAGGGATCAGAGAGCCAAATGAGCAGTTCTTC. Protein product: CASSLGIREPNEQFF. Drawing the rest from reference TRBV7-4 and TRBJ2-1, the complete variable domain is GAGVSQSPRYKVAKRGRDVALRCDSISGHVTLYWYRQTLGQGSEVLTYSQSDAQRDKSGRPSGRFSAERPERSVSTLKIQRTEQGDSAVYLCASSLGIREPNEQFFGPGTRLTVL.